This T cell receptor beta chain is from a study of cytomegalovirus exposure and HLA in healthy donors (dated by TCRdb to 2015 to 2018). For the wider study: According to a later analysis, the 120 or so validation repertoires were produced on the same platform as the roughly 700 repertoires of the first cohort. The study aimed to test whether signatures of past pathogen exposure could be identified by cataloging public T cell receptors. In addition to the first cohort of roughly 670 subjects, a separate validation cohort of under 150 different subjects was used. High-throughput TCR immunosequencing, statistical association of individual TCRs with disease status, and machine learning were combined to predict cytomegalovirus infection status.

The library was generated by the immunoSEQ multiplex PCR assay. The paper's data handling went like this. To diagnose cytomegalovirus status from the catalog of TCR beta chain sequences, a statistical classification framework was built. Here the immuneACCESS table is served through TCRdb, limited to in-frame sequences with V and J called. Missing clones are a known gap in these copies; in checked studies unresolved V genes cover under half, and the rest lacks a known reason. V and J calls plus clone size are reproduced from that table; the DNA served to infer D and trimming. For this sample the table gives about 120,000 clones, of which 70% to 90% were detected only once. The top ten constitute approximately 2% of the sample. Looking up the germline V gene yields CDR1 SGHTA and CDR2 FQGTGA. Ends trimmed: V by 5 bases, J by 3 bases; bases unmatched to a gene: 8. Reading from cysteine to phenylalanine, the CDR3 counts 15 amino acids. CDR3 DNA only is kept here, 45 bases in frame from base 1.

Comment on this clone: Its antigen specificity is not known. Within one base of it there is no much larger clone, and no base qualities were kept.

Separate from the approximately 700-subject first cohort, the validation cohort of 90 to 150 subjects was the group to which the donors belonged. Beyond this particular receptor, the publication reports: It was suggested by the authors that the approach could potentially be generalized to other disease states and immunological phenotypes. Most TCR sequences were seen in very few donors, while some public TCRs were found in many individuals. In both the original and validation cohorts, the classifier was reported to diagnose cytomegalovirus status with high specificity and sensitivity. A total of around 150 TCR beta chains were listed by the study as associated with cytomegalovirus. The validation cohort had no HLA typing available for a later analysis, so co-occurrence within that cohort was assessed over all 110 or so repertoires. Of the cluster scores, approximately 95% were above 0 in a later analysis, which found that TCRs clustered in the first cohort also tended to co-occur in the 120 or so validation repertoires. Three of the identified cytomegalovirus-associated TCR beta chains were confirmed in vitro to be specific for cytomegalovirus antigens.

The source is a woman under 30 in good health and CMV-seronegative. The rearrangement joined TRBV7-3 to TRBJ2-3; TRBD2 lines up with 7 middle nucleotides. The material sequenced was PBMCs. The DNA sequence is TGTGCCAGCAGCCGAGCGGGGCAACTAACAGATACGCAGTATTTT. Its protein reads: CASSRAGQLTDTQYF.